This TCR beta chain came from a study of human T cells and chemical hapten exposure (dated by TCRdb to the early 2020s). Some background on the complete study: For sensitization, 2% DPC in acetone was applied to a 2 cm by 2 cm area of upper inner arm skin. Throughout the approximately 24-week study period, patients were also given weekly therapeutic DPC doses on the scalp. This study followed changes in the peripheral blood TCR repertoire in vivo during primary and secondary sensitization of alopecia patients to the hapten diphenylcyclopropenone (DPC). Patch tests used Finn chambers with 0.01% DPC on the upper back, scored after 6 days by International Contact Dermatitis Research Group standards. The libraries were sequenced as a pool, and the TCR yield per sample differed mostly because of small variations in library volumes within the pool. Alopecia areata with under or over 50% scalp involvement, alopecia totalis and alopecia universalis were represented in the patient cohort, which was mostly female. Blood samples were taken from patients before sensitization (week 0) and then at 2, 6 and about 24 weeks after DPC sensitization. Blood for TCR sequencing was provided by twenty-nine alopecia patients at one to four time points (pre-sensitization, 2, 6 and 24 weeks). General study outcomes and caveats: All patients had alopecia, a presumed autoimmune disease, so their immune response might differ from that of healthy individuals. After repeated subsampling, the strength of the expansion versus patch-test correlation and the threshold at which it became significant changed. Significantly more large CDR3 similarity clusters were formed by expanded TCRs than by pre-sensitization or healthy control sets, consistent with antigen-driven responses. The number of TCRs above 1 in 1000 frequency did not change with DPC sensitization; there was no evidence of global repertoire structure alterations. Patch test score was positively correlated with the number of PT1 expanded TCRs, with significance at thresholds 8, 16 and 32 but not at 4.

V is shortened by 2 bases, J by 4 bases, and the region joining them spans 12 bases. The germline V gene encodes CDR1 SGDLS and CDR2 YYNGEE. The CDR3 contains 14 residues, cysteine and phenylalanine counted. Kept here is only the CDR3 DNA, which spans 42 bases and is read in frame from base 1. Worth noting for this clonotype: Its antigen remains undetermined. Base qualities are missing; no much larger clone stands one base away.

This specimen's time point label, interpreted: patch test 1, 2 weeks after DPC sensitization. Sample treatment or condition, as interpreted from the label and publication: therapeutic diphenylcyclopropenone sensitization with weekly scalp DPC. At each patch-test visit, blood was drawn before the patch test was applied. Patients were eligible if aged 18 to 70, diagnosed with alopecia and judged suitable for DPC therapy, and pregnant patients were excluded. Total RNA was extracted from unfractionated whole blood that had been collected in Tempus Blood RNA tubes. Library preparation used RACE. Instrument on record: NextSeq 500. Library preparation attached unique molecular identifiers to individual cDNA molecules for quantitative, reproducible TCR counting. For every blood RNA sample, sequencing covered both the TCR alpha and TCR beta chains. Per the authors' processing: The median number of TCRs per sample was around 100,000, ranging from roughly 23,224 to 690,600. V, J and CDR3 annotation of the TCR reads was performed with the Decombinator software suite. For PS versus PT1 abundance plots, all samples were subsampled to the same number of TCRs (28,000). Expanded TCRs were defined as absent before sensitization and observed at least eight times at the 2-week time point. TCRdb passed the public sequencing reads through fastp at Q25 and MiXCR, retaining productive beta sequences. Rows are combined by CDR3 protein, so each entry shows the most common genes and DNA. The V and J calls here are based on TCRdb, not the publication. In this sample the table shows 150,000 to 200,000 distinct CDR3 sequences, 20% to 25% of which occur a single time. The ten largest clones add up to less than 7% of the sample.

This receptor was obtained from a woman between 50 and 59 years old with alopecia areata. Some clones in this sample may be carry-over from other donors' samples. The sequence joins TRBV9 to TRBJ1-1; too little of a D gene remains to name it. The specimen was whole blood, collected in connection with sensitization to the hapten diphenylcyclopropenone (DPC). CDR3 loop: CASSVRPASTEAFF. DNA sequence: TGTGCCAGCAGCGTGCGTCCCGCGAGCACTGAAGCTTTCTTT.